This T cell receptor beta chain emerged from a study of blood T cell repertoires in COVID-19. Study summary: Acute and convalescent COVID-19 samples came from the United States, Italy and Spain.

Those enrolled in Seattle joined during active infection and were followed longitudinally afterward. Losses at the gene ends were 5 bases for V and 7 bases for J; bases not matched to a gene: 4. Germline CDR1 reads MNHEY; CDR2 reads SMNVEV (reference sequence). The CDR3 totals 13 residues. Repertoires were generated with immunoSEQ multiplex PCR, while TCRdb's copy carries only in-frame clones and drops some. The sample includes approximately 170,000 clones, about 86% of them seen just once. The sample consisted of peripheral blood. The receptor was derived from a woman in her fifties or sixties with COVID-19, enrolled during active disease. The chain uses TRBV27 and TRBJ2-1, with 8 bases lining up with TRBD1. CDR3 in DNA: TGTGCCAGCAGTCCCCGGACAGGGAATGAGCAGTTCTTC. Translating it yields CASSPRTGNEQFF.